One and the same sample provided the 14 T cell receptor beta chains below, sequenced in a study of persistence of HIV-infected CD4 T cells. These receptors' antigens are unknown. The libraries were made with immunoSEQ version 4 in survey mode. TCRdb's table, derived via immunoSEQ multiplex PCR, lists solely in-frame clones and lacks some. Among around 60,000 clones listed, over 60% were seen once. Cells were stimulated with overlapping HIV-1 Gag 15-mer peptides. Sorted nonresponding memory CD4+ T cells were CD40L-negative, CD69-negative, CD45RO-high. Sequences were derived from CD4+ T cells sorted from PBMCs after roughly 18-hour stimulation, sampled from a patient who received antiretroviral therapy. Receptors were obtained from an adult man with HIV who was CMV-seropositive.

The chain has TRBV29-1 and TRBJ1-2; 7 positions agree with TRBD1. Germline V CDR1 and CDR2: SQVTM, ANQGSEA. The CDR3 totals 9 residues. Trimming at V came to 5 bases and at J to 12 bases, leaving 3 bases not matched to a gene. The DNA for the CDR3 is TGCAGCGTTACAGGGGAGAACACCTTC. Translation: CSVTGENTF.

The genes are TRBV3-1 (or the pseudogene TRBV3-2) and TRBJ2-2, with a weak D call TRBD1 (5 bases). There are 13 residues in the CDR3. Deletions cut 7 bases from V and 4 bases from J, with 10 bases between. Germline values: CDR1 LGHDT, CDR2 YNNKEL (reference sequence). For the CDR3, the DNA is TGTGCCAGCACCCTAAGGGGCACCGGGGAGCTGTTTTTT. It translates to CASTLRGTGELFF.

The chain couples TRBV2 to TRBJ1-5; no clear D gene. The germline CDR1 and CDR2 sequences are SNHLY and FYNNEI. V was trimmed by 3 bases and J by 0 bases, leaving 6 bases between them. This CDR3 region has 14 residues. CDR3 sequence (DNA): TGTGCCAGCAGTGACCGTAATAGCAATCAGCCCCAGCATTTT. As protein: CASSDRNSNQPQHF.

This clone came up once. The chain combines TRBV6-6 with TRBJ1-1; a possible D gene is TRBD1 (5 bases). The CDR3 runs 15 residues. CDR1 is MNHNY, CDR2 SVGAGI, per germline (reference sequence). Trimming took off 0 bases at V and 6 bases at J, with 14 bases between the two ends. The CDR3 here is CASSYSALWGAEAFF. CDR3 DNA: TGTGCCAGCAGTTACTCGGCTCTGTGGGGGGCTGAAGCTTTCTTT.

The CDR3 spells CASSLSTGGSYGYTF. The CDR3 DNA reads as TGTGCCAGTAGCCTCTCGACAGGGGGCTCATATGGCTACACCTTC. The chain uses TRBV19 and TRBJ1-2; 10 nucleotides agree with TRBD1. Germline assignment: CDR1 LNHDA and CDR2 SQIVND (reference sequence). The CDR3 runs 15 residues. The V segment lost 6 bases and the J segment 5 bases; nucleotides outside the gene matches: 9.

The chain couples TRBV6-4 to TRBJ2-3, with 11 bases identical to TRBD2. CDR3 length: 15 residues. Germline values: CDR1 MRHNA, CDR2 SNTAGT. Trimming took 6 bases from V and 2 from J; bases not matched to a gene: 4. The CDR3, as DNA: TGTGCCAGCAGAACTAGCGGGGGAGCCACAGATACGCAGTATTTT. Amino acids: CASRTSGGATDTQYF.

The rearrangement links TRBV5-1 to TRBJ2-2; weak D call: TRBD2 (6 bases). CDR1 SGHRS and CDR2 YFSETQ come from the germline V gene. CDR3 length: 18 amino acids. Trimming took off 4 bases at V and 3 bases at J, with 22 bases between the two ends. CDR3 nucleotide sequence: TGCGCCAGCAGCCCGCGGCTGGGCTCCGGGGGTGACACCGGGGAGCTGTTTTTT. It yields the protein CASSPRLGSGGDTGELFF.

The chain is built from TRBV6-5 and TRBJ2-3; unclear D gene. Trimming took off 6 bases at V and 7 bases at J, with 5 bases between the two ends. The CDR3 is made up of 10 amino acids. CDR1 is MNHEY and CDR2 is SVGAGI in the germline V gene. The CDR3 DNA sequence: TGTGCCAGCAGCTTTCATACGCAGTATTTT. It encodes CASSFHTQYF.

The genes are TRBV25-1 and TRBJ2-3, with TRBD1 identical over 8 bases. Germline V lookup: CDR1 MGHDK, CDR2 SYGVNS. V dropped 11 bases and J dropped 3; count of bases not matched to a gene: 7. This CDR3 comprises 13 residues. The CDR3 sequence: CAGDRLKTDTQYF. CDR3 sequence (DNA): TGTGCCGGGGACAGGCTTAAAACAGATACGCAGTATTTT.

The CDR3, as DNA: TGTGCCAGCTCAGGGGACAGGCCCTGGACTGAAGCTTTCTTT. It translates to CASSGDRPWTEAFF. The V and J genes are TRBV18 and TRBJ1-1, with TRBD1 matching 8 bases. V dropped 5 bases and J dropped 5; count of bases not matched to a gene: 7. CDR3 length: 14 amino acids. From germline, CDR1 is KGHSH and CDR2 LQKENI.

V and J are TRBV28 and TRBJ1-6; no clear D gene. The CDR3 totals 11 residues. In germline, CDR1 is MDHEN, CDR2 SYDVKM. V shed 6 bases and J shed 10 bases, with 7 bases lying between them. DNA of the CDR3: TGTGCCAGCAGAAGAGAATCACCCCTCCACTTT. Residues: CASRRESPLHF.

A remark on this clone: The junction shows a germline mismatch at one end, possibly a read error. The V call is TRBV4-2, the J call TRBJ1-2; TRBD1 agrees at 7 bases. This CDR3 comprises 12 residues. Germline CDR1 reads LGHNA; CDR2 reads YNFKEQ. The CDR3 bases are TGTGCCAGCAGCCAAGATAGGGGGCTGAAACTCTTC. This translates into CASSQDRGLKLF.

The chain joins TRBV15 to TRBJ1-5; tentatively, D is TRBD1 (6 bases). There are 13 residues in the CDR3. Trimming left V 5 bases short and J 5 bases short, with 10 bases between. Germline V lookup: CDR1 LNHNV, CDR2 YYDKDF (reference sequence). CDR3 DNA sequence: TGTGCCACCAGCCCAGGGGTATATCAGCCCCAGCATTTT. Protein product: CATSPGVYQPQHF.

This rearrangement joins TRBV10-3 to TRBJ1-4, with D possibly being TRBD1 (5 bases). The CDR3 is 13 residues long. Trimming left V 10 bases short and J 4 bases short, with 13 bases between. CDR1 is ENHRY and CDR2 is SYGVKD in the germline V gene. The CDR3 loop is CATQGGLNEKLFF. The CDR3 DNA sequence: TGTGCCACGCAGGGAGGGCTTAATGAAAAACTGTTTTTT.